This TCR delta chain was obtained from a study of Vδ1+ human thymocytes. This clone appeared many times. Its antigen is unknown. Vdelta1+ thymocyte sorts reached between about 97% and 99.6% purity. Study-level findings and limits: Highly polyclonal TRG and TRD repertoires with Gaussian CDR3 length distributions appeared in thymus. Around a fifth of thymic delta-chain sequences were Vdelta2, with few Vdelta3, unlike blood Vdelta1+ controls.

Sequences come from RNA converted to cDNA by reverse transcription. Multiplex PCR used pooled V-gene forward primers and a constant-region reverse primer to amplify CDR3s. TCRdb re-called the multiplex PCR reads with CATT. The profile shows 20,000 to 25,000 delta-chain clones, about 31% of them singletons. CDR3 length: 21 residues. Germline V gene lookup returns CDR1 TSWWSYY and CDR2 QGS. V lost 4 bases to trimming and J lost 0 bases; unmatched junction nucleotides: 22. The sequencing sample was made of Vdelta1+ gamma-delta thymocytes from the thymus. The subset is: FACS-sorted CD3+ TCRalphabeta- TCRVdelta1+ TCRVdelta2- thymocytes. The TCR comes from a boy under two years old who had congenital heart surgery. The chain couples TRDV1 to TRDJ1, with TRDD3 matching 8 bases. In DNA form, the CDR3 reads TGTGCTCTTGGGGCCTTGGCCTTCCATCCTCGCTGGGGATACTACACCGATAAACTCATCTTT. Protein: CALGALAFHPRWGYYTDKLIF.